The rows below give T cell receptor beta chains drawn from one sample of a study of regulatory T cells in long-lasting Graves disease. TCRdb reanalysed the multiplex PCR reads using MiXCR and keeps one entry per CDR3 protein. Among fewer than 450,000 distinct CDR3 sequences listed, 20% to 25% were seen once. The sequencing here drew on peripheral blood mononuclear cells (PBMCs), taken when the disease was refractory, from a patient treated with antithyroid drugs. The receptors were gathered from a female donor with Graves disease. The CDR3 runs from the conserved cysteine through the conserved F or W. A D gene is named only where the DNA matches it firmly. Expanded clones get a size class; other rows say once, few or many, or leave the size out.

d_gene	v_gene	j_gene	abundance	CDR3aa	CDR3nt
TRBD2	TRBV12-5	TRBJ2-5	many	CASGSRLAGETQYF	TGTGCTAGTGGTTCCCGCCTAGCGGGAGAGACCCAGTACTTC
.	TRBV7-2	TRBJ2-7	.	CASSYRWDEQYF	TGTGCCAGCAGCTATAGGTGGGACGAGCAGTACTTC
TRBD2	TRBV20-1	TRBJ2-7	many	CSASTSGRYEQYF	TGCAGTGCTTCGACTAGCGGGAGATACGAGCAGTACTTC
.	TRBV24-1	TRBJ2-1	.	CATSVGTTYNERFF	TGTGCCACCAGTGTCGGGACAACGTACAATGAGCGGTTCTTC
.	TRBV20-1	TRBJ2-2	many	CSARGGGTGELFF	TGCAGTGCTAGAGGGGGAGGCACCGGGGAGCTGTTTTTT
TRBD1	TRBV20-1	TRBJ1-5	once	CSARGTGIQPQHF	TGCAGTGCTAGAGGGACAGGGATTCAGCCCCAGCATTTT
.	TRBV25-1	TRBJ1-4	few	CASSAGGGNEKLFF	TGTGCCAGCAGTGCTGGGGGGGGAAATGAAAAACTGTTTTTT
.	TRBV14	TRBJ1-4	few	CASSPGGGEKLFF	TGTGCCAGCTCCCCCGGGGGTGGTGAAAAACTGTTTTTT
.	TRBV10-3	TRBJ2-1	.	CAISEVRGNEQFF	TGTGCCATCAGTGAAGTGAGGGGCAATGAGCAGTTCTTC
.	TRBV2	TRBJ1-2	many	CASSVSGDYGYTF	TGTGCCAGCAGTGTGTCAGGAGACTATGGCTACACCTTC
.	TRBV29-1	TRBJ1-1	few	CSARTWSSEAFF	TGCAGCGCCCGCACCTGGAGCTCTGAAGCTTTCTTT
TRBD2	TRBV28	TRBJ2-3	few	CASQRRGGPSTDTQYF	TGTGCCAGCCAGAGACGGGGGGGGCCCAGCACAGATACGCAGTATTTT
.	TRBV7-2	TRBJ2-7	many	CASSFGMSPYEQYF	TGTGCCAGCAGCTTTGGGATGAGTCCCTACGAGCAGTACTTC
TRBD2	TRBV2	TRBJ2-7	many	CASSEGGLGLAIEQYF	TGTGCCAGCAGTGAAGGAGGACTCGGACTAGCAATTGAGCAGTACTTC
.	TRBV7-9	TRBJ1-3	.	CASSLRGTSGNTIYF	TGTGCCAGCAGCTTACGGGGGACCTCTGGAAACACCATATATTTT
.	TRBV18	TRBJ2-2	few	CASSPLQGRTGELFF	TGTGCCAGCTCACCCCTTCAGGGGCGGACCGGGGAGCTGTTTTTT
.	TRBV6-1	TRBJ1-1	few	CASIPLGARNTEAFF	TGTGCCAGCATCCCCCTGGGCGCAAGGAACACTGAAGCTTTCTTT
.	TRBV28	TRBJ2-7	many	CASSPVITSYEQYF	TGTGCCAGCAGTCCAGTAATTACTTCCTACGAGCAGTACTTC
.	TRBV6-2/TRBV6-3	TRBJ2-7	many	CASSYRTGTYEQYF	TGTGCCAGCAGTTACCGCACAGGGACCTACGAGCAGTACTTC
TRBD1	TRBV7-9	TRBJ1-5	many	CASSPTGTSNQPQHF	TGTGCCAGCAGCCCGACAGGGACTAGCAATCAGCCCCAGCATTTT
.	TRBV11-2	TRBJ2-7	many	CASSLEGQSSYEQYF	TGTGCCAGCAGCTTAGAGGGGCAGAGCTCCTACGAGCAGTACTTC
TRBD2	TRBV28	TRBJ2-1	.	CASNLGRGLGHEQFF	TGTGCCAGCAACCTAGGGAGGGGACTAGGGCATGAGCAGTTCTTC
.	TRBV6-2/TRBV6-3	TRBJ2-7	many	CASSSGEGEQYF	TGTGCCAGCAGCTCGGGAGAGGGCGAGCAGTACTTC
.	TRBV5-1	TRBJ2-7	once	CASSLERGAEQYF	TGCGCCAGCAGCTTGGAGAGGGGGGCCGAGCAGTACTTC
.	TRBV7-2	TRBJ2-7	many	CASSFDREVYEQYF	TGTGCCAGCAGCTTCGACAGGGAGGTGTACGAGCAGTACTTC